The 20 T cell receptor beta chains in this list originate from one sample, sequenced in a study of blood T cell repertoires in COVID-19. Data came from immunoSEQ multiplex PCR; TCRdb stores just in-frame clones and leaves some out. The repertoire includes 44,000 or so clones, 83% of them detected once, and roughly 8% sits in the top ten. Material for sequencing was peripheral blood. The source is a man aged 80 or over in a cohort sampled during active COVID-19.

This clone was detected once. The chain links TRBV28 to TRBJ1-2; TRBD1 matches 7 bases. The CDR3 has 15 amino acids. V was pared by 1 base and J by 5 bases, with 7 bases of the junction left unmatched. The germline V gene encodes CDR1 MDHEN and CDR2 SYDVKM. The CDR3 reads CASSLLQGQGYGYTF. The CDR3 DNA reads TGTGCCAGCAGTTTATTACAGGGGCAAGGGTATGGCTACACCTTC.

V is TRBV27 and J is TRBJ2-7, with 10 bases matching TRBD1. V gave up 3 bases and J gave up 4 bases; unmatched junction bases: 9. The CDR3 totals 16 residues. CDR1 is MNHEY, CDR2 SMNVEV, per germline (reference sequence). CDR3 in amino acids: CASSLQNPGQGYEQYF. The CDR3 DNA reads as TGTGCCAGCAGTTTGCAGAATCCGGGACAGGGGTACGAGCAGTACTTC.

The V gene is TRBV30, the J gene TRBJ1-2; TRBD1 is a possible D gene (6 bases). Germline V gene sequence: CDR1 GTSNPN, CDR2 SVGIG (reference sequence). The CDR3 runs 14 residues. Trimming shortened V by 0 bases and J by 6 bases, and 14 bases separated the two germline ends. CDR3 residues: CAWSVGTPKDGYTF. CDR3 in DNA: TGTGCCTGGAGTGTCGGGACACCAAAGGATGGCTACACCTTC.

The V call is TRBV5-1, the J call TRBJ2-7; TRBD2 is a possible D gene (6 bases). The V and J ends lost 2 bases and 1 base respectively, with 10 bases between them. Germline CDR1 SGHRS, CDR2 YFSETQ. CDR3 length equals 14 residues. The CDR3 DNA follows: TGCGCCAGCAGCTTCGAGCGGGCGTCCTACGAGCAGTACTTC. Protein product: CASSFERASYEQYF. The whole variable domain, filled in from reference TRBV5-1 and TRBJ2-7, reads KAGVTQTPRYLIKTRGQQVTLSCSPISGHRSVSWYQQTPGQGLQFLFEYFSETQRNKGNFPGRFSGRQFSNSRSEMNVSTLELGDSALYLCASSFERASYEQYFGPGTRLTVT.

The gene calls are TRBV27 and TRBJ1-1; TRBD1 agrees at 7 bases. Germline V lookup: CDR1 MNHEY, CDR2 SMNVEV (reference sequence). CDR3 length: 15 amino acids. The trim removed 3 bases at V and 1 base at J, leaving 5 bases unmatched. The CDR3 DNA is TGTGCCAGCAGTTTCTCCCGGACAGGGAACACTGAAGCTTTCTTT. The encoded protein is CASSFSRTGNTEAFF.

The chain uses TRBV7-8 and TRBJ1-5; 11 bases line up with TRBD1. Germline values: CDR1 SGHVS, CDR2 FQNEAQ. V shed 5 bases and J 3 bases; nucleotides not matched to a gene: 9. This CDR3 region has 17 residues. This chain's CDR3 is CASSPGTGGTINQPQHF. As DNA, the CDR3 is TGTGCCAGCAGCCCCGGGACAGGGGGAACTATCAATCAGCCCCAGCATTTT.

The genes are TRBV5-4 and TRBJ2-2, with a weak D call TRBD1 (5 bases). The V end lost 5 bases, the J end lost 6 bases, and 8 bases lay between the germline ends. This CDR3 comprises 12 residues. Germline V gene data show CDR1 as SGHNT and CDR2 as YYREEE (reference sequence). The CDR3 bases are TGTGCCAGCAGTCAAGGGGCCGGGGAGCTGTTTTTT. It codes for CASSQGAGELFF.

The chain recombines TRBV9 with TRBJ1-3; D is perhaps TRBD1 (6 bases). The CDR3 loop spans 15 amino acids. The germline gives CDR1 SGDLS, CDR2 YYNGEE. Trimming took 4 bases from V and 2 from J, leaving 13 bases between them. CDR3: CASSLQGAPGNTIYF. In nucleotides, the CDR3 is TGTGCCAGCAGCCTACAGGGTGCTCCTGGAAACACCATATATTTT.

This chain joins TRBV24-1 and TRBJ2-7, with D possibly being TRBD1 (5 bases). CDR1 KGHDR and CDR2 SFDVKD come from the germline V gene. This CDR3 is built from 14 residues. Trimming shortened V by 3 bases and J by 2 bases, and 10 bases separated the two germline ends. CDR3 loop: CATSDPQGAYEQYF. The CDR3 nucleotides read TGTGCCACCAGTGATCCTCAGGGCGCCTACGAGCAGTACTTC.

This chain connects TRBV12-3 or TRBV12-4 to TRBJ1-1; a weak D match, TRBD1 (6 bases). The CDR3 is 13 amino acids. V was cut by 7 bases and J by 3 bases, with 12 bases left in between. The CDR3 DNA follows: TGTGCCAGCACCCTTGACAGGTACACTGAAGCTTTCTTT. This codes for CASTLDRYTEAFF.

The chain has TRBV10-3 and TRBJ1-2; 9 positions match TRBD1. V was pared by 5 bases and J by 8 bases, with 9 bases of the junction left unmatched. This CDR3 spans 14 amino acids. CDR1 and CDR2 (germline): ENHRY, SYGVKD. The CDR3 here is CAISSTGTGLGYTF. The DNA for the CDR3 is TGTGCCATCAGTAGTACCGGGACAGGGCTGGGCTACACCTTC.

This chain links TRBV6-6 with TRBJ2-1; D unresolved. The CDR3 runs 11 residues. CDR1 is MNHNY and CDR2 is SVGAGI in the germline V gene (reference sequence). V dropped 6 bases and J dropped 4 bases, with 4 bases sitting between them. This CDR3 is CASSQYNEQFF. In DNA, the CDR3 is TGTGCCAGCAGCCAATACAATGAGCAGTTCTTC.

Only a few counts were recorded for this clone. The V gene is TRBV4-1, the J gene TRBJ2-1; maybe TRBD2 (6 bases). The CDR3 contains 15 residues. V dropped 4 bases and J dropped 2 bases, with 12 bases sitting between them. Germline V lookup: CDR1 MGHRA, CDR2 YSYEKL. CDR3 nucleotide sequence: TGCGCCAGCAGCCCGGGCGGGGCCCCCTACAATGAGCAGTTCTTC. Translation: CASSPGGAPYNEQFF.

V is TRBV7-9 and J is TRBJ1-1, with TRBD1 identical over 7 bases. The V segment lost 5 bases and the J segment 6 bases; nucleotides outside the gene matches: 9. Germline V CDR1 and CDR2: SEHNR, FQNEAQ (reference sequence). This CDR3 is 14 amino acids long. The chain's CDR3 is CASSPQQGLAEAFF. CDR3 sequence (DNA): TGTGCCAGCAGCCCTCAACAGGGGTTGGCTGAAGCTTTCTTT.

The CDR3 DNA reads as TGTGCCAGCAGCCGACAGGGTCTTAACACTGAAGCTTTCTTT. Encoded protein: CASSRQGLNTEAFF. This chain uses TRBV7-9 with TRBJ1-1, with TRBD1 matching 7 bases. V lost 5 bases and J lost 2; bases outside the gene matches: 5. The germline V gene encodes CDR1 SEHNR and CDR2 FQNEAQ (reference sequence). The CDR3 consists of 14 residues.

This clone was observed once. V usage is TRBV13 and J usage is TRBJ2-7; 9 bases agree with TRBD2. CDR3 length: 14 amino acids. V lost 6 bases to trimming and J lost 4 bases; unmatched junction nucleotides: 7. Germline CDR1 PRHDT, CDR2 FYEKMQ (reference sequence). CDR3 in amino acids: CASSFSGSGYEQYF. The CDR3 coding sequence is TGTGCCAGCAGTTTTAGCGGGAGCGGGTACGAGCAGTACTTC.

The genes are TRBV19 and TRBJ1-3; unclear D gene. Trimming left V 0 bases short and J 0 bases short, with 9 bases between. Germline-derived CDR1 and CDR2 are LNHDA and SQIVND (reference sequence). This CDR3 has 16 residues. The CDR3 protein is CASSIDRHHSGNTIYF. The CDR3 region has the DNA TGTGCCAGTAGTATAGACCGACACCACTCTGGAAACACCATATATTTT.

The chain combines TRBV19 with TRBJ1-2; D gene unclear. Trimming shortened V by 5 bases and J by 4 bases, and 11 bases separated the two germline ends. The CDR3 is 13 residues long. CDR1 and CDR2 from the germline V gene are LNHDA and SQIVND (reference sequence). The CDR3 spells CASSRSLSYGYTF. CDR3 sequence (DNA): TGTGCCAGTAGTCGATCTCTATCCTATGGCTACACCTTC.

The gene calls are TRBV5-1 and TRBJ2-5; 8 nucleotides agree with TRBD1. The germline CDR1 and CDR2 sequences are SGHRS and YFSETQ. The J segment lost 2 bases and the V segment lost 0 bases, leaving 12 bases of the junction unmatched. The CDR3 totals 18 residues. In DNA, the CDR3 is TGCGCCAGCAGCTTGGCCCTGCAAGGAAGACAGGGGCAAGAGACCCAGTACTTC. It translates to CASSLALQGRQGQETQYF.

The gene calls are TRBV2 and TRBJ1-5; a weak D match, TRBD1 (5 bases). The CDR3 runs to 15 residues. The V end was cut by 5 bases, the J end by 0 bases, with 11 bases between. Germline V CDR1 and CDR2: SNHLY, FYNNEI. Written as DNA, the CDR3 is TGTGCCAGCAGTTACAGACAGTATAGCAATCAGCCCCAGCATTTT. Translating gives CASSYRQYSNQPQHF.